A single sample gave rise to the 15 T cell receptor beta chains below, sequenced in a study of OX40 agonist ivuxolimab in advanced cancers. Generated by immunoSEQ multiplex PCR, the TCRdb table keeps only in-frame clones and is missing some. The table lists roughly 42,000 clones, 85% to 95% of them singletons. This sample comprised CD4+ or CD8+ T cells sorted from blood, obtained in a trial of the OX40 agonist ivuxolimab. The receptors here all came from an adult with an advanced solid tumor such as melanoma, head and neck, liver or kidney cancer.

The table lists this clone with a count of one. The chain recombines TRBV6-1 with TRBJ1-1, with 9 bases identical to TRBD1. V lost 5 bases, J lost 7 bases, and 8 bases stayed unmatched. The length of the CDR3 is 14 residues. CDR1 and CDR2 (germline): MNHNS, SASEGT. For the CDR3, the DNA is TGTGCCAGCAGTCTGAACACAGGGGGCGTTGAAGCTTTCTTT. Protein sequence: CASSLNTGGVEAFF.

This clone appeared once. The chain combines TRBV7-2 with TRBJ1-3, with no clear D. The V gene lost 4 bases and the J gene lost 0 bases, with 7 bases spanning the gap. The CDR3 loop spans 14 amino acids. Germline-derived CDR1 and CDR2 are SGHTA and FQGNSA. The CDR3 spells CASSSGVSGNTIYF. For the CDR3, the DNA is TGTGCCAGCAGCTCTGGGGTCTCTGGAAACACCATATATTTT.

V usage is TRBV5-1 and J usage is TRBJ2-6; D unclear. This CDR3 region has 14 residues. The V and J ends lost 5 bases and 4 bases respectively, with 10 bases between them. Germline V gene sequence: CDR1 SGHRS, CDR2 YFSETQ. CDR3 sequence: CASSSPNGANVLTF. In DNA form, the CDR3 reads TGCGCCAGCAGTAGCCCGAACGGGGCCAACGTCCTGACTTTC.

The chain carries TRBV19 and TRBJ2-1; 9 bases fit TRBD2. Unmatched junction bases numbered 15, after V lost 5 bases and J lost 7 bases. The CDR3 is made up of 17 amino acids. The germline gives CDR1 LNHDA, CDR2 SQIVND (reference sequence). This CDR3 reads CASSVGLIAGALNEQFF. For the CDR3, the DNA is TGTGCCAGTAGTGTAGGATTAATAGCGGGAGCTCTGAATGAGCAGTTCTTC.

This clone is a singleton in its sample. This chain uses TRBV6-1 with TRBJ2-1; 8 bases line up with TRBD2. The CDR3 length is 17 residues. The ends lost 1 base at V and 3 bases at J; junction bases unmatched: 8. Germline V gene sequence: CDR1 MNHNS, CDR2 SASEGT. CDR3 residues: CASSEEPSGFFYNEQFF. The CDR3 DNA is TGTGCCAGCAGTGAAGAGCCTAGCGGGTTCTTCTACAATGAGCAGTTCTTC.

V is TRBV6-4 and J is TRBJ2-7; D is undetermined. The CDR3 length is 11 residues. Trimming cost V 5 bases and J 2 bases, with 4 bases left between them. The germline gives CDR1 MRHNA, CDR2 SNTAGT. The DNA of the CDR3 is TGTGCCAGCAGTCCTCCCTACGAGCAGTACTTC. Protein: CASSPPYEQYF.

The chain is built from TRBV9 and TRBJ2-3, with TRBD1 matching 9 bases. The CDR3 consists of 18 residues. Losses at the gene ends were 2 bases for V and 2 bases for J; bases not matched to a gene: 12. Germline V gene lookup returns CDR1 SGDLS and CDR2 YYNGEE. The CDR3 nucleotides read TGTGCCAGCAGCGTTACTACTCCGGGACAGGGAGTCACAGATACGCAGTATTTT. Translated, it gives CASSVTTPGQGVTDTQYF.

The chain combines TRBV7-9 with TRBJ2-5; a weak D match, TRBD1 (5 bases). The length of the CDR3 is 14 residues. V shed 3 bases and J shed 4 bases, with 12 bases lying between them. Germline lookup yields CDR1 SEHNR and CDR2 FQNEAQ (reference sequence). CDR3 residues: CASSFIGVGETQYF. The CDR3, as DNA: TGTGCCAGCAGCTTCATAGGGGTCGGAGAGACCCAGTACTTC.

The rearrangement joins TRBV11-2 to TRBJ2-1; 8 bases match TRBD2. J was trimmed by 1 base and V by 1 base; bases with no gene match: 3. The CDR3 is 16 amino acids. CDR1 is SGHAT, CDR2 FQNNGV, per germline. CDR3 sequence reads: CASSLGAGASYNEQFF. The CDR3 nucleotides are TGTGCCAGCAGCTTAGGAGCGGGAGCATCCTACAATGAGCAGTTCTTC.

Only a few counts were recorded for this clone. This chain uses TRBV7-9 with TRBJ1-2; D may be TRBD1 (5 bases). Deletions cut 4 bases from V and 4 bases from J, with 16 bases between. In germline, CDR1 is SEHNR, CDR2 FQNEAQ (reference sequence). This CDR3 contains 15 residues. DNA for the CDR3: TGTGCCAGCAGCTACGGAGATGGGGGAGGCTATGGCTACACCTTC. This translates into CASSYGDGGGYGYTF.

J is TRBJ2-7 and V is TRBV19; 11 positions match TRBD2. CDR1 LNHDA and CDR2 SQIVND come from the germline V gene (reference sequence). The CDR3 runs 15 residues. Germline trimming cut 6 bases from V and 2 bases from J; bases unmatched to any gene: 6. The CDR3 is CASSSGLAETYEQYF. The DNA of the CDR3 is TGTGCCAGTAGCTCGGGACTAGCGGAAACCTACGAGCAGTACTTC.

V gene TRBV27 combines with J gene TRBJ2-2; D is unresolved. Germline assignment: CDR1 MNHEY and CDR2 SMNVEV (reference sequence). V was clipped by 2 bases and J by 0 bases, with 10 bases between them. The CDR3 is 16 amino acids. The CDR3 is CASSLRPHANTGELFF. The CDR3 coding sequence is TGTGCCAGCAGTTTACGACCCCATGCGAACACCGGGGAGCTGTTTTTT.

V is TRBV15 and J is TRBJ1-4; 7 positions match TRBD1. Germline CDR1 LNHNV, CDR2 YYDKDF (reference sequence). The CDR3 covers 16 residues. With 0 bases clipped from V and 7 bases from J, the junction kept 8 bases outside the gene matches. The CDR3 nucleotides are TGTGCCACCAGCAGAGATCGGAGTCAGGGGGTTGAAAAACTGTTTTTT. It encodes CATSRDRSQGVEKLFF.

Only one count was recorded for this clone. The V gene is TRBV4-3, the J gene TRBJ1-1; no clear D gene. V lost 1 base and J lost 1, with 7 bases in between. This CDR3 contains 14 residues. CDR1 is LGHNA, CDR2 YSLEER, per germline. The CDR3 sequence is CASSQVEGNTEAFF. In DNA, the CDR3 is TGCGCCAGCAGCCAAGTAGAGGGGAACACTGAAGCTTTCTTT.

V usage is TRBV9 and J usage is TRBJ1-4, with a possible D match to TRBD1 (5 bases). V was trimmed by 7 bases and J by 4 bases, leaving 8 bases between them. The CDR3 consists of 12 residues. Germline lookup yields CDR1 SGDLS and CDR2 YYNGEE. The CDR3 reads CASSGINEKLFF. Written as DNA, the CDR3 is TGTGCCAGCTCAGGGATTAATGAAAAACTGTTTTTT.